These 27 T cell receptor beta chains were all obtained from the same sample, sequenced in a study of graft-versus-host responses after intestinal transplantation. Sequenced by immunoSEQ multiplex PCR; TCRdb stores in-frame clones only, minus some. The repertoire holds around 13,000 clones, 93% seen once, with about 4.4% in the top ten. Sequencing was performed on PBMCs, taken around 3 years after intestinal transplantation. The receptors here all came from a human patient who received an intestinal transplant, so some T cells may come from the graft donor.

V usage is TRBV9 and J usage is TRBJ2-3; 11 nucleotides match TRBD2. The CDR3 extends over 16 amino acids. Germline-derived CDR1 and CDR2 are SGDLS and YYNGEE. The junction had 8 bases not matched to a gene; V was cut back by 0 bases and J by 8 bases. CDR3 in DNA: TGTGCCAGCAGCGTAGTTAGTAGCGGGGGGGCCGGTACGCAGTATTTT. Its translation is CASSVVSSGGAGTQYF.

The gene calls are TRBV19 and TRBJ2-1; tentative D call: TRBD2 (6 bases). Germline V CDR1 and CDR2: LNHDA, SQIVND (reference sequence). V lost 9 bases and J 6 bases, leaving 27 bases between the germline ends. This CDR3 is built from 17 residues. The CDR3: CASTPGSGTSILNEQFF. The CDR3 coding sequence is TGTGCCAGCACCCCCGGGAGCGGAACGAGTATTCTCAATGAGCAGTTCTTC. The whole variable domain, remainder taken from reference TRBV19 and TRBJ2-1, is DGGITQSPKYLFRKEGQNVTLSCEQNLNHDAMYWYRQDPGQGLRLIYYSQIVNDFQKGDIAEGYSVSREKKESFPLTVTSAQKNPTAFYLCASTPGSGTSILNEQFFGPGTRLTVL.

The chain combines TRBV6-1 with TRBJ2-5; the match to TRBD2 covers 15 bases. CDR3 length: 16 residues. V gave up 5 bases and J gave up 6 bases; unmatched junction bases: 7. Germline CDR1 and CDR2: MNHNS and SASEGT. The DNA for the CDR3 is TGTGCCAGCAGTCAAGGGACTAGCGGGGGGCGGAAGACCCAGTACTTC. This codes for CASSQGTSGGRKTQYF.

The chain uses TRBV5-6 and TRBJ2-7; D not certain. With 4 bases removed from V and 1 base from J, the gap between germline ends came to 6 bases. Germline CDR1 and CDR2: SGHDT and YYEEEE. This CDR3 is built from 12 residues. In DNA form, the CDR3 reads TGTGCCAGCAGCCCCGGGTCCTACGAGCAGTACTTC. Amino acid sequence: CASSPGSYEQYF.

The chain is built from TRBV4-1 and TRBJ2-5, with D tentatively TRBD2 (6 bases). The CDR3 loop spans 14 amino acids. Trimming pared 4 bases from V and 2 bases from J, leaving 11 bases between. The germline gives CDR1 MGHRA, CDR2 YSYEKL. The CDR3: CASSPGLPQETQYF. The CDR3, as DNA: TGCGCCAGCAGCCCCGGACTACCACAAGAGACCCAGTACTTC.

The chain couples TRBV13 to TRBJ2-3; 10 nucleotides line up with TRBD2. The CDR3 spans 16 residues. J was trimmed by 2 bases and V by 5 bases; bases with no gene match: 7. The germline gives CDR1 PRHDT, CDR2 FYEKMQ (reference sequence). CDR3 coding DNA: TGTGCCAGCAGCCCTCCTAGCGGGGGCAACACAGATACGCAGTATTTT. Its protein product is CASSPPSGGNTDTQYF.

Here the CDR3 reads CASSFGSDGYTF. The CDR3 DNA sequence: TGTGCCAGCAGCTTTGGCAGCGATGGCTACACCTTC. The chain is built from TRBV5-6 and TRBJ1-2, with D unresolved. The germline CDR1 and CDR2 sequences are SGHDT and YYEEEE. V lost 2 bases and J lost 6, with 8 bases in between. The CDR3 spans 12 residues.

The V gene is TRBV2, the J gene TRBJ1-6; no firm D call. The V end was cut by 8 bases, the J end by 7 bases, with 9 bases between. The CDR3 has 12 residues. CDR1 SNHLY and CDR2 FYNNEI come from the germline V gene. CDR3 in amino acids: CASQAGNSPLHF. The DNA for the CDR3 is TGTGCCAGCCAGGCGGGGAATTCACCCCTCCACTTT.

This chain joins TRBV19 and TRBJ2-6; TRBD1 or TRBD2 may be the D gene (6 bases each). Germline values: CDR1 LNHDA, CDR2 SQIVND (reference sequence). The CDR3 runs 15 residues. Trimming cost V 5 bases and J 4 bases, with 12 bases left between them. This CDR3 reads CASSYRGPGANVLTF. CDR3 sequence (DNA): TGTGCCAGTAGTTATCGGGGGCCCGGGGCCAACGTCCTGACTTTC.

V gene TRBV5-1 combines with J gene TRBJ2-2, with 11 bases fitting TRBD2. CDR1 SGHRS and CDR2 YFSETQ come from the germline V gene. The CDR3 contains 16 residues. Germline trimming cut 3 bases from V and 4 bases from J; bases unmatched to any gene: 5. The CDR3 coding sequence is TGCGCCAGCAGCTCGTTCCTAGCGGGGGGCACCGGGGAGCTGTTTTTT. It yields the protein CASSSFLAGGTGELFF.

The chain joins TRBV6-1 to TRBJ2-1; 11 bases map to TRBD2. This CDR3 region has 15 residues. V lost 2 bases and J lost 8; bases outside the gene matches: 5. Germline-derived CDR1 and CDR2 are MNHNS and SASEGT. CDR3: CASSESSGGIDEQFF. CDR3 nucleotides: TGTGCCAGCAGTGAATCTAGCGGGGGGATAGATGAGCAGTTCTTC.

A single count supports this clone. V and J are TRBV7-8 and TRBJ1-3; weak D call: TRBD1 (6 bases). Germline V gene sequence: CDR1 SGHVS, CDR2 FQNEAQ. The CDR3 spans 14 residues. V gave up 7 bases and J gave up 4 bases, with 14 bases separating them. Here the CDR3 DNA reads TGTGCCAGCACGCGGGGGGGGCAAGGAAACACCATATATTTT. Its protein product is CASTRGGQGNTIYF.

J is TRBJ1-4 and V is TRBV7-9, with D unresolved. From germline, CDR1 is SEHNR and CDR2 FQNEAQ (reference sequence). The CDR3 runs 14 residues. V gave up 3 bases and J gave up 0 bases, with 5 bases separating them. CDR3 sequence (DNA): TGTGCCAGCAGCTTGACGGCAACTAATGAAAAACTGTTTTTT. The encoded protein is CASSLTATNEKLFF. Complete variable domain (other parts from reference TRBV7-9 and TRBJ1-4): DTGVSQNPRHKITKRGQNVTFRCDPISEHNRLYWYRQTLGQGPEFLTYFQNEAQLEKSRLLSDRFSAERPKGSFSTLEIQRTEQGDSAMYLCASSLTATNEKLFFGSGTQLSVL.

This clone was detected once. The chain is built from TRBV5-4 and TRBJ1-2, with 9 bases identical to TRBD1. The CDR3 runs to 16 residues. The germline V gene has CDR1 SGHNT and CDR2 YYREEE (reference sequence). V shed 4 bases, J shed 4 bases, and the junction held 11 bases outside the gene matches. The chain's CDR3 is CASSPAGTGSFYGYTF. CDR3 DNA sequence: TGTGCCAGCAGCCCGGCCGGGACAGGGTCTTTCTATGGCTACACCTTC.

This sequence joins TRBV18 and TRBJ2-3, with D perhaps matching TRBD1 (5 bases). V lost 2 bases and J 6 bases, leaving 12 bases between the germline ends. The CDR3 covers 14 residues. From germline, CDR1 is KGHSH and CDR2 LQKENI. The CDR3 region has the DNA TGTGCCAGCTCACCAGGGCAGGGCCCGGATACGCAGTATTTT. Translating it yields CASSPGQGPDTQYF.

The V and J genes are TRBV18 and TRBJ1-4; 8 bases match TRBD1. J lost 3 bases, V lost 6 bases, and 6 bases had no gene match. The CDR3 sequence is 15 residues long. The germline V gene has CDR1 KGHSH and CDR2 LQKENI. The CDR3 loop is CASSRAGGSNEKLFF. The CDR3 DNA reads TGTGCCAGCTCGCGAGCAGGGGGCTCTAATGAAAAACTGTTTTTT.

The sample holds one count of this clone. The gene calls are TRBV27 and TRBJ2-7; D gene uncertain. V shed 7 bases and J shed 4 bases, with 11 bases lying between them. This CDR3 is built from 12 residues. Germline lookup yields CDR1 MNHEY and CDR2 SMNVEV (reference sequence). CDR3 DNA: TGTGCCAGCACCTCTTCTGGGTACGAGCAGTACTTC. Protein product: CASTSSGYEQYF.

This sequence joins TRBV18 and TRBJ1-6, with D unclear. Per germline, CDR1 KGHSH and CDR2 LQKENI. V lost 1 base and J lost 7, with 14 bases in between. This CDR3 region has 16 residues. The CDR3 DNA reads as TGTGCCAGCTCACCACGAGAGGGCAACGGGAATTCACCCCTCCACTTT. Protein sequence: CASSPREGNGNSPLHF.

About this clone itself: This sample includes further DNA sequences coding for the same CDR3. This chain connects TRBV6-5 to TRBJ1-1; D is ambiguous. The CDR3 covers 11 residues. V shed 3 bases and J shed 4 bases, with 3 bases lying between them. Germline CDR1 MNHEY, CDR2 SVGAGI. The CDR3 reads CASSYLTEAFF. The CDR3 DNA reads TGTGCCAGCAGTTATCTCACTGAAGCTTTCTTT.

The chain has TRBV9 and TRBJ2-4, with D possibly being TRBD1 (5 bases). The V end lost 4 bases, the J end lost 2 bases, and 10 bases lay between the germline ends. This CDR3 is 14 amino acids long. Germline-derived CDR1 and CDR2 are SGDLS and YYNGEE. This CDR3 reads CASSCRVPKNIQYF. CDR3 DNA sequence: TGTGCCAGCAGCTGCAGGGTTCCCAAAAACATTCAGTACTTC.

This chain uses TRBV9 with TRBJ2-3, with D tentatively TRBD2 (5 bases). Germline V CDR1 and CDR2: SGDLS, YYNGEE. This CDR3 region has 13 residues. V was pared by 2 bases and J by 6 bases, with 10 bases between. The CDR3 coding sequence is TGTGCCAGCAGCGTCGGGGTTGACGATACGCAGTATTTT. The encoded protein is CASSVGVDDTQYF. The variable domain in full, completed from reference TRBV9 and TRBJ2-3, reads DSGVTQTPKHLITATGQRVTLRCSPRSGDLSVYWYQQSLDQGLQFLIQYYNGEERAKGNILERFSAQQFPDLHSELNLSSLELGDSALYFCASSVGVDDTQYFGPGTRLTVL.

Written as DNA, the CDR3 is TGTGCCAGCAGCCCCGGGACTTGGGATGAGCAGTTCTTC. It specifies CASSPGTWDEQFF. V usage is TRBV9 and J usage is TRBJ2-1; D may be TRBD2 (6 bases). CDR3 length: 13 residues. Germline lookup yields CDR1 SGDLS and CDR2 YYNGEE. The germline V and J ends were trimmed by 4 bases and 8 bases, with 13 bases remaining between them.

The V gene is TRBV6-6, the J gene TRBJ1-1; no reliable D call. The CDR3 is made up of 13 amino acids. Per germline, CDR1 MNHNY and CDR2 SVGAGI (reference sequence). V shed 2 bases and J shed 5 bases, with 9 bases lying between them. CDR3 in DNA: TGTGCCAGCAGTTACACTACGGGGACTGAAGCTTTCTTT. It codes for CASSYTTGTEAFF.

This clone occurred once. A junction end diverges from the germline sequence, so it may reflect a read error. CDR3 sequence: CASSLLGNTEAFF. Written as DNA, the CDR3 is TGTGCCAGCAGCTTGTTGGGGAACACTGAAGCTTTCTTT. V usage is TRBV5-3 and J usage is TRBJ1-1; D is ambiguous. TRBV5-3 counts as an open reading frame of uncertain function. The CDR3 spans 13 residues.

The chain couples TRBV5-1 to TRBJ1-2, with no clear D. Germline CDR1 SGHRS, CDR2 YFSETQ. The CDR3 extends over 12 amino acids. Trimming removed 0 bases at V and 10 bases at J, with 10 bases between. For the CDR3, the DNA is TGCGCCAGCAGCTTGGTACACGGGGACTACACCTTC. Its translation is CASSLVHGDYTF.

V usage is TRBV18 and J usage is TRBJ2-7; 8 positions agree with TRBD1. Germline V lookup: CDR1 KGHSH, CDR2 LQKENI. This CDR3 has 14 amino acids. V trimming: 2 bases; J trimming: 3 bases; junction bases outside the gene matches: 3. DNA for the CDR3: TGTGCCAGCTCACCAGGGACAGGAAACTACGAGCAGTACTTC. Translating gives CASSPGTGNYEQYF.

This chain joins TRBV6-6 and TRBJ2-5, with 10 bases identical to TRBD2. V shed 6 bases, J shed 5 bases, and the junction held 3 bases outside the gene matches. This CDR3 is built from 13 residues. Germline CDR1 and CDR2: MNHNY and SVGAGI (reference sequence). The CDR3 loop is CASSPSGGETQYF. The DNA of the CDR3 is TGTGCCAGCAGCCCTAGCGGGGGTGAGACCCAGTACTTC.